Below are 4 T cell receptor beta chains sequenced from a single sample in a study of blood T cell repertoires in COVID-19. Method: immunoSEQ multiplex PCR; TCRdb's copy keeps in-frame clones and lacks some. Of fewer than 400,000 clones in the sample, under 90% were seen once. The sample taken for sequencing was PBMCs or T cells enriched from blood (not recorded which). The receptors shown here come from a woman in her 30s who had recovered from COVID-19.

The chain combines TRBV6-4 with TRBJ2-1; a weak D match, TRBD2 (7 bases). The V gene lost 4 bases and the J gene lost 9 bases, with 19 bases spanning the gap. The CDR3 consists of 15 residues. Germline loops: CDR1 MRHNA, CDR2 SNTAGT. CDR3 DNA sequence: TGTGCCAGCAGTGTCGGTTATGGCGGGGGCGGTGAGCAGTTCTTC. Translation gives CASSVGYGGGGEQFF.

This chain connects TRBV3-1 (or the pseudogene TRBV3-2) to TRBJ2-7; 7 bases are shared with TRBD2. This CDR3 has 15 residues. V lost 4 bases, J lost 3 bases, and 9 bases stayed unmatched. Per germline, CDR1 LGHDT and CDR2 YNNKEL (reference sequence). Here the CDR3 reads CASSPWAGEIYEQYF. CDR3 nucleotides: TGTGCCAGCAGCCCTTGGGCGGGAGAAATCTACGAGCAGTACTTC.

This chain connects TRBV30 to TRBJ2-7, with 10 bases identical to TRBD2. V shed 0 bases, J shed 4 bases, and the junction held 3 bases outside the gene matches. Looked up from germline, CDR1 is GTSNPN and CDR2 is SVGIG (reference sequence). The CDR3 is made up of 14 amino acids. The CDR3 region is CAWSVTSGWYEQYF. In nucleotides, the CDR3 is TGTGCCTGGAGTGTGACTAGCGGGTGGTACGAGCAGTACTTC. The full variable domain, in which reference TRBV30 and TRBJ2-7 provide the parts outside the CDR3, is SQTIHQWPATLVQPVGSPLSLECTVEGTSNPNLYWYRQAAGRGLQLLFYSVGIGQISSEVPQNLSASRPQDRQFILSSKKLLLSDSGFYLCAWSVTSGWYEQYFGPGTRLTVT.

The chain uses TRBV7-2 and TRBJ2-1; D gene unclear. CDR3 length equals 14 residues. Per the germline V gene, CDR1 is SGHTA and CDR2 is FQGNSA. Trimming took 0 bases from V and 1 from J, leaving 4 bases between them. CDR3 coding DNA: TGTGCCAGCAGCTTAGCCGGTTCCTACAATGAGCAGTTCTTC. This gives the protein CASSLAGSYNEQFF.